The 17 T cell receptor beta chains reported below all come from one sample, sequenced in a study of blood T cell repertoires in COVID-19 (TCRdb year 2020). The method behind the library was the immunoSEQ multiplex PCR assay. Sourced from immuneACCESS, this table was stored by TCRdb with only in-frame sequences that have V and J called. A share of the clones is absent; for the studies checked, an unresolved V gene accounts for under half, and the remainder has no known explanation. The sample yields about 140,000 clones; about 88% were counted once. The ten largest clones take up roughly a tenth of the sample. Sequencing was performed on peripheral blood. Source of these receptors: a man aged 45 to 65 with active or convalescent COVID-19.

Here the CDR3 reads CASSSGQGRGETQYF. CDR3 in DNA: TGTGCCAGCTCATCGGGACAGGGTCGAGGGGAGACCCAGTACTTC. The V and J genes are TRBV18 and TRBJ2-5, with 9 bases fitting TRBD1. Germline V CDR1 and CDR2: KGHSH, LQKENI. This CDR3 is built from 15 residues. Trimming at V came to 5 bases and at J to 5 bases, leaving 9 bases not matched to a gene.

This clone appeared once. The chain uses TRBV28 and TRBJ1-4; D might be TRBD1 (6 bases). The V gene's germline CDR1 is MDHEN and CDR2 SYDVKM. With 2 bases removed from V and 8 bases from J, the gap between germline ends came to 12 bases. The CDR3 totals 14 residues. The CDR3 nucleotides read TGTGCCAGCAGTTTAAACGGGAGGGGGGAAAAACTGTTTTTT. Translation gives CASSLNGRGEKLFF.

This clone was counted only a few times. The chain is built from TRBV5-4 and TRBJ2-7; 8 positions agree with TRBD2. Trimming at V came to 4 bases and at J to 0 bases, leaving 6 bases not matched to a gene. The CDR3 is 15 residues long. Per the germline V gene, CDR1 is SGHNT and CDR2 is YYREEE (reference sequence). The CDR3 loop is CASSLAGRNSYEQYF. The CDR3 nucleotides are TGTGCCAGCAGCCTAGCGGGCAGAAACTCCTACGAGCAGTACTTC.

This chain's CDR3 is CASSRSGQSHQPQHF. The CDR3 DNA reads as TGCGCCAGCAGCCGCTCGGGACAAAGCCATCAGCCCCAGCATTTT. The J gene is TRBJ1-5, the V gene TRBV4-1; D is perhaps TRBD1 (6 bases). This CDR3 is 15 amino acids long. V lost 4 bases and J 5 bases, leaving 15 bases between the germline ends. Germline CDR1 and CDR2: MGHRA and YSYEKL.

This chain uses TRBV11-2 with TRBJ2-5; a weak D match, TRBD1 (5 bases). The length of the CDR3 is 17 residues. Germline CDR1 and CDR2: SGHAT and FQNNGV. The germline V and J ends were trimmed by 0 bases and 4 bases, with 18 bases remaining between them. The CDR3, as DNA: TGTGCCAGCAGCTTAGATCGGGTTTTGGGGCGACGAGAGACCCAGTACTTC. This sequence encodes CASSLDRVLGRRETQYF.

The chain couples TRBV18 to TRBJ2-7, with D possibly being TRBD1 (6 bases). Deletions cut 5 bases from V and 6 bases from J, with 14 bases between. CDR1 and CDR2 from the germline V gene are KGHSH and LQKENI. The CDR3 runs 13 residues. CDR3 sequence reads: CASSDRSGGEQYF. For the CDR3, the DNA is TGTGCCAGCTCAGACAGGTCGGGCGGCGAGCAGTACTTC. Variable domain in full (rest from reference TRBV18 and TRBJ2-7): NAGVMQNPRHLVRRRGQEARLRCSPMKGHSHVYWYRQLPEEGLKFMVYLQKENIIDESGMPKERFSAEFPKEGPSILRIQQVVRGDSAAYFCASSDRSGGEQYFGPGTRLTVT.

This sequence joins TRBV7-2 and TRBJ1-3; unclear D gene. V dropped 4 bases and J dropped 2 bases, with 21 bases sitting between them. The CDR3 consists of 18 residues. Germline V gene lookup returns CDR1 SGHTA and CDR2 FQGNSA. The CDR3 region has the DNA TGTGCCAGCAGCTCACGCACCCTTTCGCCTAGGACTGGAAACACCATATATTTT. Protein sequence: CASSSRTLSPRTGNTIYF. Full variable domain (outside the CDR3, taken from reference TRBV7-2 and TRBJ1-3): GAGVSQSPSNKVTEKGKDVELRCDPISGHTALYWYRQSLGQGLEFLIYFQGNSAPDKSGLPSDRFSAERTGGSVSTLTIQRTQQEDSAVYLCASSSRTLSPRTGNTIYFGEGSWLTVV.

The chain joins TRBV5-4 to TRBJ2-7; TRBD1 matches 7 bases. Unmatched junction bases numbered 10, after V lost 4 bases and J lost 3 bases. The germline CDR1 and CDR2 sequences are SGHNT and YYREEE (reference sequence). CDR3 size: 15 residues. This CDR3 reads CASSEGQTGYYEQYF. The CDR3 DNA reads TGTGCCAGCAGCGAGGGACAGACCGGATACTACGAGCAGTACTTC.

This rearrangement joins TRBV14 to TRBJ2-3; 8 nucleotides agree with TRBD2. With V trimmed by 5 bases and J by 2 bases, 6 bases remained unmatched. The CDR3 runs to 15 residues. Germline V lookup: CDR1 SGHDN, CDR2 FVKESK. The CDR3 nucleotides are TGTGCCAGCAGCAGCGGACTAGCTCCCACAGATACGCAGTATTTT. Translation: CASSSGLAPTDTQYF.

The chain employs TRBV24-1 and TRBJ2-1, with D unresolved. Germline CDR1 and CDR2: KGHDR and SFDVKD. Trimming removed 5 bases at V and 10 bases at J, with 8 bases between. The length of the CDR3 is 11 residues. Here the CDR3 DNA reads TGTGCCACCAGTGTCCACGGGGAGCAGTTCTTC. Translated, it gives CATSVHGEQFF.

The J gene is TRBJ2-2, the V gene TRBV28, with 10 bases that match TRBD2. The germline CDR1 and CDR2 sequences are MDHEN and SYDVKM. With 6 bases clipped from V and 0 bases from J, the junction kept 1 base outside the gene matches. CDR3 length equals 15 residues. CDR3 sequence reads: CASSTSGANTGELFF. The CDR3 DNA is TGTGCCAGCAGCACTAGCGGGGCGAACACCGGGGAGCTGTTTTTT.

The rearrangement joins TRBV27 to TRBJ1-2; D is unclear. In germline, CDR1 is MNHEY, CDR2 SMNVEV (reference sequence). Trimming removed 9 bases from V and 4 bases from J, with 6 bases in between. The CDR3 totals 10 residues. CDR3 residues: CASPCYGYTF. CDR3 nucleotides: TGTGCCAGTCCATGCTATGGCTACACCTTC.

The CDR3, as DNA: TGCGCCAGCAGCCCTGGGGGCATCAATCAGCCCCAGCATTTT. Translating it yields CASSPGGINQPQHF. The V gene is TRBV4-3, the J gene TRBJ1-5, with D perhaps TRBD1 (6 bases). Trimming removed 4 bases from V and 3 bases from J, with 10 bases in between. From germline, CDR1 is LGHNA and CDR2 YSLEER. The CDR3 consists of 14 residues.

V usage is TRBV19 and J usage is TRBJ2-7; 14 positions match TRBD2. CDR3 size: 19 residues. Trimming cost V 2 bases and J 0 bases; bases outside gene matches: 9. Germline CDR1 reads LNHDA; CDR2 reads SQIVND (reference sequence). The CDR3: CASSITGTSGSHSSYEQYF. CDR3 nucleotides: TGTGCCAGTAGTATAACCGGGACTAGCGGGAGCCACAGCTCCTACGAGCAGTACTTC.

This chain joins TRBV5-5 and TRBJ2-7; possibly TRBD1 for D (6 bases). This CDR3 has 14 amino acids. V was cut by 5 bases and J by 6 bases, with 18 bases left in between. From germline, CDR1 is SGHKS and CDR2 YYEKEE (reference sequence). The CDR3 sequence: CASSSGTRNAEQYF. The CDR3 DNA reads as TGTGCCAGCAGTTCCGGGACAAGGAACGCCGAGCAGTACTTC.

This clone occurred once. This chain links TRBV5-4 with TRBJ2-6; 7 positions agree with TRBD1. Germline values: CDR1 SGHNT, CDR2 YYREEE (reference sequence). This CDR3 has 19 residues. J lost 0 bases, V lost 4 bases, and 13 bases had no gene match. The DNA for the CDR3 is TGTGCCAGCAGCGGAACGCCGGGACAGTATCACTCTGGGGCCAACGTCCTGACTTTC. This translates into CASSGTPGQYHSGANVLTF.

The chain is built from TRBV7-2 and TRBJ2-1, with 10 bases matching TRBD2. CDR1 and CDR2 from the germline V gene are SGHTA and FQGNSA. Trimming at V came to 1 base and at J to 1 base, leaving 7 bases not matched to a gene. The CDR3 consists of 18 residues. The CDR3 reads CASSLEASGGGSYNEQFF. The CDR3 region has the DNA TGTGCCAGCAGCTTAGAGGCTAGCGGGGGCGGGTCCTACAATGAGCAGTTCTTC.